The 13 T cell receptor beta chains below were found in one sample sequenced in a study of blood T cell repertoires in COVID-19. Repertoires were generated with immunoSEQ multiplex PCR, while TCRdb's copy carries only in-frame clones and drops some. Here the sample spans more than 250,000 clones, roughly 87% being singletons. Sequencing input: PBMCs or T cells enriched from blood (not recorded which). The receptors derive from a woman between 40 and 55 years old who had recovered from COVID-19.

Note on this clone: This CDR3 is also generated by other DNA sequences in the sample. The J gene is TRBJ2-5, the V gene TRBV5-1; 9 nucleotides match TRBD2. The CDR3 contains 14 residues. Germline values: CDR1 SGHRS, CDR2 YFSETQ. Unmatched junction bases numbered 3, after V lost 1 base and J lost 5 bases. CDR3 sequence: CASSLSSGIETQYF. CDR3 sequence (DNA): TGCGCCAGCAGCTTGTCTAGCGGGATTGAGACCCAGTACTTC.

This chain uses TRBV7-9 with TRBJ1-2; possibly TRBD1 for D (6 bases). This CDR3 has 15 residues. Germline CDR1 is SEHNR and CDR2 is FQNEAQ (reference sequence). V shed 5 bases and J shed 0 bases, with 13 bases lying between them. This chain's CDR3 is CASSPSDRPNYGYTF. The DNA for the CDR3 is TGTGCCAGCAGCCCGTCTGACAGGCCTAACTATGGCTACACCTTC.

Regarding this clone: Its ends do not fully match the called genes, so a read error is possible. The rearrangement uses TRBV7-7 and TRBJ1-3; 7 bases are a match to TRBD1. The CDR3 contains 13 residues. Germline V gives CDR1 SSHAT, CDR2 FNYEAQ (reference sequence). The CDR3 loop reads CASSLGGGNTIYF. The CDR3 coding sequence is TGTGCTAGCAGCTTAGGGGGCGGAAACACCATATATTTT.

DNA of the CDR3: TGTGCCAGCAGTGCGCTGACAGGTGGGCTCAATCAGCCCCAGCATTTT. This translates into CASSALTGGLNQPQHF. This chain uses TRBV6-2 or TRBV6-3 with TRBJ1-5; tentative D call: TRBD1 (6 bases). Trimming left V 5 bases short and J 3 bases short, with 17 bases between. The CDR3 loop spans 16 amino acids. The germline V gene has CDR1 MNHEY and CDR2 SVGEGT.

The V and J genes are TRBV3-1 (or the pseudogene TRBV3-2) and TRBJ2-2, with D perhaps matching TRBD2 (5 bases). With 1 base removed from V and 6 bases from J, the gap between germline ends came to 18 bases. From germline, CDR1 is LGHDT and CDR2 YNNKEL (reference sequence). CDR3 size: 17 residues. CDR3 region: CASSQVLSGRAAGELFF. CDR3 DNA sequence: TGTGCCAGCAGCCAAGTTCTTTCGGGAAGAGCGGCCGGGGAGCTGTTTTTT.

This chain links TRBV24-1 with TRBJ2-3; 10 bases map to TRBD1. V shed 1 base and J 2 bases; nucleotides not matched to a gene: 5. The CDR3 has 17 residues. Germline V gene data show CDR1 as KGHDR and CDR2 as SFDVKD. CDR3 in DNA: TGTGCCACCAGTGATTTCCCCGGGACAGGGGACACAGATACGCAGTATTTT. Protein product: CATSDFPGTGDTDTQYF.

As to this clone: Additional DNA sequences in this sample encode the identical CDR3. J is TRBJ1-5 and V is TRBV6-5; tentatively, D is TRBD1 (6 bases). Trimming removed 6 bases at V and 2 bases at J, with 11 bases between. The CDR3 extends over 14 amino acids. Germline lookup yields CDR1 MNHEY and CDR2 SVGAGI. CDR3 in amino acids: CASSPRTGNQPQHF. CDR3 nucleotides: TGTGCCAGCAGCCCCCGGACAGGCAATCAGCCCCAGCATTTT.

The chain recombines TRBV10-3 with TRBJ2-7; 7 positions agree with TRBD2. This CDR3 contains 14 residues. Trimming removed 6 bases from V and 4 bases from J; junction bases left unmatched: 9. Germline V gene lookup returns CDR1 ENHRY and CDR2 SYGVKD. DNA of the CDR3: TGTGCCATCAGCCTGGAGGGCGGGAGTTACGAGCAGTACTTC. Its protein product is CAISLEGGSYEQYF.

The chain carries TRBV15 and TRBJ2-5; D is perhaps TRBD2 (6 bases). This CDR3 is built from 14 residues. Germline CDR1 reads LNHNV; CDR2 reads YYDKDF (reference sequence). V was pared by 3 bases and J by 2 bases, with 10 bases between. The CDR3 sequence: CATSRGGSQETQYF. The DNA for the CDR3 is TGTGCCACCAGCAGGGGGGGAAGTCAAGAGACCCAGTACTTC.

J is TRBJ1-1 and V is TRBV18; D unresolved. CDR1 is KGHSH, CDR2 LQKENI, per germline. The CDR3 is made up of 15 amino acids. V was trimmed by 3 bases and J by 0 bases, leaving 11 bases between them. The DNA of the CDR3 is TGTGCCAGCTCACCCCCGCCAGTCATGAACACTGAAGCTTTCTTT. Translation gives CASSPPPVMNTEAFF.

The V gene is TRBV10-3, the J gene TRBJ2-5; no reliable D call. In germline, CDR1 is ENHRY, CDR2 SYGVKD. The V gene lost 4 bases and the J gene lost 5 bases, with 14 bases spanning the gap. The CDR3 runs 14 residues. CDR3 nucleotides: TGTGCCATCAGTGCTGAGGCCAAGGTGGAGACCCAGTACTTC. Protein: CAISAEAKVETQYF.

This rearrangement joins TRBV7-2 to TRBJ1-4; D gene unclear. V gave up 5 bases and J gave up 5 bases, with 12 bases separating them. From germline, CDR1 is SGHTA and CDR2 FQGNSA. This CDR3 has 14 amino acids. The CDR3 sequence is CASSPGSQNEKLFF. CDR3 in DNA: TGTGCCAGCAGCCCGGGAAGCCAAAATGAAAAACTGTTTTTT.

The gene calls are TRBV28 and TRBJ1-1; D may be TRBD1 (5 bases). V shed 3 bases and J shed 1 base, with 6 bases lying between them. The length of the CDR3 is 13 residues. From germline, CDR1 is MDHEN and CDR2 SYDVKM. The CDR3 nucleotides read TGTGCCAGCAGTTTGACAGAGAACACTGAAGCTTTCTTT. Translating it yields CASSLTENTEAFF.